One and the same sample provided the 6 T cell receptor beta chains below, sequenced in a study of cytomegalovirus exposure and HLA in healthy donors. The PCR employed 60 Vbeta primers together with 13 Jbeta primers. The table came from immunoSEQ multiplex PCR; TCRdb's copy has only in-frame clones and leaves some out. The table has roughly 200,000 clones, 70% to 85% seen once. Material for sequencing was PBMCs. The receptors originated from a woman in her twenties or thirties in good health and CMV-seropositive.

Only one count was recorded for this clone. This sequence joins TRBV11-2 and TRBJ2-1; possibly TRBD1 for D (6 bases). The V end was cut by 6 bases, the J end by 1 base, with 10 bases between. Looked up from germline, CDR1 is SGHAT and CDR2 is FQNNGV. The CDR3 is 14 amino acids. The DNA of the CDR3 is TGTGCCAGCAGTTCTAGGGGGTCCTACAATGAGCAGTTCTTC. Its translation: CASSSRGSYNEQFF.

This clone has only one observation. The V gene is TRBV6-1, the J gene TRBJ2-7, with D possibly TRBD2 on 5 matching bases. The CDR3 has 14 residues. V dropped 4 bases and J dropped 3 bases, with 13 bases sitting between them. In germline, CDR1 is MNHNS, CDR2 SASEGT. The CDR3 sequence: CASSVRTLNYEQYF. The CDR3 DNA is TGTGCCAGCAGTGTGAGGACTTTAAACTACGAGCAGTACTTC.

The chain uses TRBV5-1 and TRBJ1-1, with D uncertain. The V gene lost 3 bases and the J gene lost 5 bases, with 14 bases spanning the gap. The CDR3 contains 14 residues. Looked up from germline, CDR1 is SGHRS and CDR2 is YFSETQ. As DNA, the CDR3 is TGCGCCAGCAGCTACCAGGCGGGCGAAACTGAAGCTTTCTTT. It codes for CASSYQAGETEAFF.

This clone was picked up a small number of times. This chain uses TRBV4-2 with TRBJ2-7, with 7 bases that match TRBD1. The germline V gene encodes CDR1 LGHNA and CDR2 YNFKEQ. V lost 2 bases, J lost 2 bases, and 0 bases stayed unmatched. The CDR3 runs to 13 residues. The CDR3 sequence: CASSQQGAYEQYF. The CDR3 DNA follows: TGTGCCAGCAGCCAACAGGGGGCCTACGAGCAGTACTTC.

The J gene is TRBJ2-7, the V gene TRBV6-6; no firm D call. V gave up 7 bases and J gave up 1 base, with 5 bases separating them. CDR3 length: 11 residues. Germline V lookup: CDR1 MNHNY, CDR2 SVGAGI (reference sequence). CDR3 amino acids: CASTRSYEQYF. Written as DNA, the CDR3 is TGTGCCAGCACGAGGTCCTACGAGCAGTACTTC.

Only one count was recorded for this clone. V gene TRBV4-2 combines with J gene TRBJ1-3; TRBD1 agrees at 7 bases. Unmatched junction bases numbered 16, after V lost 0 bases and J lost 8 bases. Germline CDR1 reads LGHNA; CDR2 reads YNFKEQ. The CDR3 length is 18 residues. CDR3 region: CASSQDLPTGSPVYTIYF. The CDR3 DNA reads TGTGCCAGCAGCCAAGACCTACCGACAGGGAGCCCGGTGTACACCATATATTTT.